Included here is one T cell receptor (beta chain) sequence, with context. Trimming cost V 5 bases and J 7 bases, with 17 bases left between them. The CDR3 is 14 amino acids. The V gene's germline CDR1 is LNHDA and CDR2 SQIVND (reference sequence). The sample originates from a study of technical replicates of blood from several donors. Clones were sequenced by immunoSEQ multiplex PCR, and TCRdb holds only the in-frame ones, with some missing. The sample includes 68,000 or so clones, approximately 90% of them seen just once. The source of this sequence is a human donor in good health. The chain employs TRBV19 and TRBJ1-1; D is undetermined. Material: T cells isolated from PBMCs. The CDR3 DNA follows: TGTGCCAGTAGTTTGACCACTGGCGCTAGTGAAGCTTTCTTT. Its translation is CASSLTTGASEAFF.